This record looks at one T cell receptor beta chain sequence and its context. Its antigen is still unknown. No much larger clone is present one base from it, and per-base qualities are unavailable. The sample holds other DNA sequences that translate to the same CDR3. A single peripheral blood draw of around 100 mL on average was collected from each donor into heparinised tubes. Using a panel that included CD45RO, CCR7, CD25, CD127, CD95 and CD27, naive, central memory, regulatory and stem cell-like memory CD4+ T cells were sorted on a BD FACSAria II. A purity above 95% was achieved for all sorted populations. Right away, PBMCs were isolated by Lymphoprep density gradient centrifugation and were stained directly, with no culture step. Samples were stained and sorted in pairs, with one healthy donor and one patient per experiment, so that batch effects were minimized. The data originate from a study of beta chain features in type 1 diabetes (dated by TCRdb to 2017 to 2018). Background for the entire study: Mean age, gender distribution, total cell number and subset yield did not differ between patients and healthy donors. Across all samples, some 99 million sorted cells were examined, and cell number per subset correlated strongly with RNA yield. In the study, TCRB repertoires of sorted circulating CD4+ T cell subsets from recently diagnosed type 1 diabetes patients were compared with those of matched healthy donors. Regulatory and stem cell-like memory subsets were obtained from only 8 patients and roughly eight healthy donors, while naive and central memory subsets were obtained from all 30 or so donors. Beyond this particular receptor, the publication reports: Because cDNA was sequenced instead of genomic DNA, activated cells with high expression could be over-represented, although the groups did not differ in activation or CD3 levels. Shorter templates might have been favored by PCR, but patient and control samples were amplified and corrected together, so both groups would have been affected equally by any skew. Only small numbers of individuals were included in the HLA sub-analyses, which left unresolved whether HLA type had any influence on TCRB rearrangement. Type 1 diabetes patients showed a moderate but significant shortening of TCRB CDR3 length in all four CD4+ subsets. Naive, central memory and regulatory TCRB repertoires appeared more similar among patients than among healthy donors. At VDJ recombination sites, type 1 diabetes patients had fewer insertions and more deleted nucleotides, which implies abnormalities in thymic rearrangement.

The High Capacity cDNA Reverse Transcription Kit was used to reverse transcribe all of the isolated RNA, meaning that expressed TCRB transcripts were what got sequenced. Deep immunoSEQ sequencing was applied to naive, central memory and regulatory T cell samples, giving an average of around 3.8 million total reads per sample. After sorted cells were lysed in RLT buffer, RNA was extracted with DNase-treated RNeasy Micro or Mini kits, with the choice depending on cell number. Each cell subset was processed separately to prevent cross-contamination, with patient and healthy donor samples processed together. TCRB sequences were amplified from cDNA with the immunoSEQ multiplex PCR, producing 87-bp fragments spanning the CDR3 region. The amplicons were sequenced using the Illumina HiSeq platform. Regarding the original processing steps: Synthetic template baselines were used to correct PCR bias computationally, reads within Hamming distance 2 were collapsed, and singletons that could not be merged were discarded. Reads were aligned to IMGT to assign V, D and J genes, CDR3 length, and insertions or deletions at six rearrangement sites. Within each subset, clonotype counts were normalized to the number of sorted cells before true diversity and Gini coefficients were calculated with the tcR R package. The overlap coefficient, calculated on TCRB nucleotide sequences, was used to measure repertoire sharing. Out-of-frame TCRB sequences from naive cells were analyzed to stand in for the pre-selection repertoire. TCRdb stores this immuneACCESS table with in-frame sequences only. Part of the clones is absent; in the studies checked, under half of the shortfall reflects unresolved V genes, and no reason is known for the rest. V and J calls and clone size follow that table, whereas D and trimming were derived from the DNA. This sample holds approximately 150,000 clones; 63% were observed only once. Together, the top ten hold 0.08% to 0.095% of the sample.

The sequenced sample consisted of naive CD4+ T cells from blood. The cell subset or site label for this specimen denotes: true naive CD4+ T cells. This TCR derives from a young man with type 1 diabetes.

CDR3 region: CASSLAGGYNEQFF. The sequenced DNA is TGTGCCAGCAGCTTAGCGGGGGGGTACAATGAGCAGTTCTTC. Recombination connected TRBV7-2 to TRBJ2-1, with 7 bases matching TRBD2. CDR1 and CDR2, looked up from the germline V gene, are SGHTA and FQGNSA. V is trimmed back by 0 bases and J by 4 bases, and the junction contains 0 bases that no gene match accounts for. CDR3 length: 14 amino acids, cysteine to phenylalanine. Left in the record is the CDR3 DNA by itself, 42 bases read in frame from the first base.